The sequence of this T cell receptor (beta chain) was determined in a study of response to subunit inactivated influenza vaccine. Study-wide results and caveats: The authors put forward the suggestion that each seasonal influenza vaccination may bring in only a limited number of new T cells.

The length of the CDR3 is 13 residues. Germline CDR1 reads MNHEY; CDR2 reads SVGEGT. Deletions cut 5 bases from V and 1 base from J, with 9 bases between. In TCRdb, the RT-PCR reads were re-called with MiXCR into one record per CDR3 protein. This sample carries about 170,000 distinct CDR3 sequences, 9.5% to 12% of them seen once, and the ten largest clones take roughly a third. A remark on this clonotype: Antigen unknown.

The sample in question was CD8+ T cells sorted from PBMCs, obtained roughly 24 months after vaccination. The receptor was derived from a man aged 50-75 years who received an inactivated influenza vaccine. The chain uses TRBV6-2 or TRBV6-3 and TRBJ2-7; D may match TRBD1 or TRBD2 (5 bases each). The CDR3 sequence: CASSRDLSYEQYF. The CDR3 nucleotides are TGTGCCAGCAGTCGGGACCTATCCTACGAGCAGTACTTC.